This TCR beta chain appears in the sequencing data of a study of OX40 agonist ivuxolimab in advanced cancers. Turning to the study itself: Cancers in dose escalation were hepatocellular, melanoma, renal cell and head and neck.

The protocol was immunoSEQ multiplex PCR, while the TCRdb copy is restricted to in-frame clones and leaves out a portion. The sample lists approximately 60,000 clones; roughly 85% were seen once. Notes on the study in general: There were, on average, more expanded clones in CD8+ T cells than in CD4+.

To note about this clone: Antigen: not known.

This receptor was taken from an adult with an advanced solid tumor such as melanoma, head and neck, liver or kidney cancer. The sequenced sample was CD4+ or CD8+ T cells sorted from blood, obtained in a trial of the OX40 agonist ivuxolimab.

CDR3 sequence reads: CAWRTSGGSETQYF. CDR3 coding DNA: TGTGCCTGGAGGACCTCTGGCGGATCGGAGACCCAGTACTTC. The rearrangement joins TRBV30 to TRBJ2-5, with D uncertain. Germline-derived CDR1 and CDR2 are GTSNPN and SVGIG (reference sequence). V gave up 3 bases and J gave up 5 bases, with 16 bases separating them. The CDR3 runs 14 residues.